The T cell receptor beta chain under discussion was sequenced for a study of T-cell memory formation after mild COVID-19. Study-level information: The two donors had largely donor-specific TCR clusters. General study points: Second-wave clones that peaked on day 37 lacked confirmed SARS-CoV-2 specificity.

Worth noting for this clonotype: Its antigen is still unknown.

One entry per CDR3 protein, called by TCRdb with MiXCR from the 5' RACE reads. The repertoire holds 470,000 or so distinct CDR3 sequences, with 20% to 25% as singletons. Sequenced: PBMCs or a T cell subset sorted from them (not recorded which). The clonotype was recovered from an adult woman who had mild COVID-19 (a few samples of this study predate the infection). Cell type and time point are not known.

The CDR3 sequence: CASSPQGDGTQYF. For the CDR3, the DNA is TGTGCCAGCAGCCCGCAAGGTGATGGAACGCAGTACTTC. V gene TRBV7-9 combines with J gene TRBJ2-7, with no clear D. Germline loops: CDR1 SEHNR, CDR2 FQNEAQ (reference sequence). This CDR3 region has 13 residues. V lost 5 bases to trimming and J lost 9 bases, with 17 bases between them.